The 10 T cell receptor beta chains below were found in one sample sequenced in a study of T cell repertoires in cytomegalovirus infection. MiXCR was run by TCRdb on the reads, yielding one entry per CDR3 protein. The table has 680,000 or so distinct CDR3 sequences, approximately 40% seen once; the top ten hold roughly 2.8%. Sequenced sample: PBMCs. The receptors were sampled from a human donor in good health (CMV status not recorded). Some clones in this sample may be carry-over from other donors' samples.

CDR3 nucleotides: TGTGCCATCAGTAGCCCGGGACAACCCTACGAGCAGTACTTC. Amino acids: CAISSPGQPYEQYF. This chain connects TRBV10-3 to TRBJ2-7, with a tentative D call TRBD1 (6 bases). Germline V lookup: CDR1 ENHRY, CDR2 SYGVKD. The V gene lost 5 bases and the J gene lost 2 bases, with 13 bases spanning the gap. CDR3 length equals 14 residues.

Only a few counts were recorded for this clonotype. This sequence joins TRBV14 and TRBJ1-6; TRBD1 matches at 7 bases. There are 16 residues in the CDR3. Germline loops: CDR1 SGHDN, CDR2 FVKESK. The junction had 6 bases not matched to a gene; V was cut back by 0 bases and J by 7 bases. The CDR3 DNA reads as TGTGCCAGCAGCCAAGACAGGGGGAACAGGAATTCACCCCTCCACTTT. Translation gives CASSQDRGNRNSPLHF.

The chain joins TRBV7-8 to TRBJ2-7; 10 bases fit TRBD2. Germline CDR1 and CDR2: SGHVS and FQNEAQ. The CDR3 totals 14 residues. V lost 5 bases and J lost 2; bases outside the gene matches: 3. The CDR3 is CASSHGLAAYEQYF. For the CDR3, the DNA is TGTGCCAGCAGCCACGGACTAGCGGCCTACGAGCAGTACTTC.

The CDR3 coding sequence is TGTGCCAGCAGCTTAGAGGCTCGCGGGAGGGCATACGAGCAGTACTTC. This codes for CASSLEARGRAYEQYF. The chain recombines TRBV7-6 with TRBJ2-7, with 9 bases that match TRBD2. CDR3 size: 16 residues. The junction had 8 bases not matched to a gene; V was cut back by 1 base and J by 4 bases. CDR1 SGHVS and CDR2 FNYEAQ come from the germline V gene.

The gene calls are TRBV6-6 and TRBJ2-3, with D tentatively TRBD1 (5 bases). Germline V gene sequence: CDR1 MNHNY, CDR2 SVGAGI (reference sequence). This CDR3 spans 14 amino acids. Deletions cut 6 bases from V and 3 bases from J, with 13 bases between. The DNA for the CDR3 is TGTGCCAGCAGCCCAGGGTGGAGAACAGATACGCAGTATTTT. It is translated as CASSPGWRTDTQYF.

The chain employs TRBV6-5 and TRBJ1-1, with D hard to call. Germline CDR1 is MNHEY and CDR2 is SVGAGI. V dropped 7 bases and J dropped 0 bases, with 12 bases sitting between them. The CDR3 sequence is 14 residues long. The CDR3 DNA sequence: TGTGCCAGCAACCAAGACCTCATGAACACTGAAGCTTTCTTT. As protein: CASNQDLMNTEAFF.

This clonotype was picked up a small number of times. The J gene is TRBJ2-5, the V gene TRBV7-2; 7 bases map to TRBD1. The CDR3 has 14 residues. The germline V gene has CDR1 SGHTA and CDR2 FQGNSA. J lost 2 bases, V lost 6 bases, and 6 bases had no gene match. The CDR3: CASSGQAYQETQYF. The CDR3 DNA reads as TGTGCCAGCAGTGGACAGGCTTATCAAGAGACCCAGTACTTC.

The CDR3 coding sequence is TGCAGTGCTAGAGATGCCCCCCCCTACCAAGAGACCCAGTACTTC. The encoded protein is CSARDAPPYQETQYF. The rearrangement joins TRBV20-1 to TRBJ2-5; D unclear. Germline CDR1 and CDR2: DFQATT and SNEGSKA (reference sequence). V was pared by 0 bases and J by 0 bases, with 11 bases between. The CDR3 spans 15 residues.

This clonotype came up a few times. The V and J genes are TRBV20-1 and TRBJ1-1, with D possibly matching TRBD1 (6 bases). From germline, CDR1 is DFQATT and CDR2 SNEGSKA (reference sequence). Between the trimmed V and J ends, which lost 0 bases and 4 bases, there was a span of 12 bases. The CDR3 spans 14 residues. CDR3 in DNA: TGCAGTGCTAGAGATCTGGAAGGGGGCACTGAAGCTTTCTTT. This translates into CSARDLEGGTEAFF.

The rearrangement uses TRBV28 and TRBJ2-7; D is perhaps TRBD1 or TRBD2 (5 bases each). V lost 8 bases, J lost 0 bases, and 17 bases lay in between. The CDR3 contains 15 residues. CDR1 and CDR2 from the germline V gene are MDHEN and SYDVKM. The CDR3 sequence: CASESGTYSSYEQYF. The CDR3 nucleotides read TGTGCCAGCGAGTCCGGGACCTATAGCTCCTACGAGCAGTACTTC.